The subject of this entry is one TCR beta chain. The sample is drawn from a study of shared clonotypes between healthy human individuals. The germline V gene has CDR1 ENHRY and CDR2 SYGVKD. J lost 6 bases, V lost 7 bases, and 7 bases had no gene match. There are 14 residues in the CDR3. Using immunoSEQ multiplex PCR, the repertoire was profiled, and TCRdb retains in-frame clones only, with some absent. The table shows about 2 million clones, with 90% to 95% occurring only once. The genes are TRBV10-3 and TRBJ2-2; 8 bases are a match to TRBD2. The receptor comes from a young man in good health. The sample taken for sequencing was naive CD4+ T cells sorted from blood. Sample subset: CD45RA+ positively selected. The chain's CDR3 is CAIMGIAGSGELFF. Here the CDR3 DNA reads TGTGCCATCATGGGGATAGCGGGATCCGGGGAGCTGTTTTTT.